The 10 T cell receptor beta chains in this list originate from one sample, sequenced in a study of technical replicates of blood from a handful of donors. Sequencing was performed with immunoSEQ multiplex PCR; in TCRdb, only in-frame clones are kept and a portion is missing. Counted here are under 80,000 clones, approximately 92% occurring once; the ten biggest clones make up approximately 0.4%. Material: T cells isolated from PBMCs. The receptors shown here come from a human donor in good health. Some clones in this sample may be carry-over from other donors' samples.

This chain links TRBV25-1 with TRBJ2-5; 8 nucleotides align to TRBD1. V lost 4 bases to trimming and J lost 5 bases; unmatched junction nucleotides: 6. CDR1 and CDR2 (germline): MGHDK, SYGVNS. This CDR3 has 14 residues. The CDR3 DNA reads TGTGCCAGCAGTGCGGCAGGGGGCCGGGAGACCCAGTACTTC. This gives the protein CASSAAGGRETQYF. Variable domain in full (rest from reference TRBV25-1 and TRBJ2-5): EADIYQTPRYLVIGTGKKITLECSQTMGHDKMYWYQQDPGMELHLIHYSYGVNSTEKGDLSSESTVSRIRTEHFPLTLESARPSHTSQYLCASSAAGGRETQYFGPGTRLLVL.

The CDR3 DNA reads TGTGCCAGCAGCGTTACAGTGAACACTGAAGCTTTCTTT. It translates to CASSVTVNTEAFF. The chain couples TRBV11-3 to TRBJ1-1, with no clear D. V was trimmed by 5 bases and J by 0 bases, leaving 7 bases between them. The CDR3 consists of 13 residues. From germline, CDR1 is SGHNT and CDR2 YENEEA.

The CDR3 DNA sequence: TGTGCCAGCAGCGTTACTAGAGCGAACACCGGGGAGCTGTTTTTT. Its protein product is CASSVTRANTGELFF. The chain employs TRBV9 and TRBJ2-2; a possible D gene is TRBD2 (5 bases). The germline CDR1 and CDR2 sequences are SGDLS and YYNGEE. The CDR3 extends over 15 amino acids. V lost 2 bases, J lost 0 bases, and 8 bases lay in between.

This clone has just one count. The gene calls are TRBV4-3 and TRBJ1-5; TRBD1 matches 7 bases. V was clipped by 0 bases and J by 7 bases; unmatched bases: 6. CDR1 is LGHNA and CDR2 is YSLEER in the germline V gene. This CDR3 has 15 residues. The CDR3 DNA sequence: TGCGCCAGCAGCCAAGACGAGGGGGCGTACCAGCCCCAGCATTTT. Amino acid sequence: CASSQDEGAYQPQHF.

In its sample, this clone was seen a few times. The chain uses TRBV7-9 and TRBJ1-1; the D is unclear. The CDR3 is 17 amino acids. The V end was cut by 2 bases, the J end by 2 bases, with 18 bases between. CDR1 is SEHNR and CDR2 is FQNEAQ in the germline V gene (reference sequence). The DNA for the CDR3 is TGTGCCAGCAGCTTACTGAGGCCTGCCGGGGTTAACACTGAAGCTTTCTTT. Protein sequence: CASSLLRPAGVNTEAFF.

This clone appeared once. CDR3 amino acids: CAISEGQGPRSFFF. The CDR3 region has the DNA TGTGCCATCAGTGAGGGACAGGGCCCTAGAAGCTTCTTCTTT. The chain employs TRBV10-3 and TRBJ1-1, with 8 bases lining up with TRBD1. This CDR3 is built from 14 residues. The V segment lost 2 bases and the J segment 14 bases; nucleotides outside the gene matches: 13. The germline CDR1 and CDR2 sequences are ENHRY and SYGVKD.

The rearrangement uses TRBV6-4 and TRBJ2-3; a possible D gene is TRBD2 (6 bases). Germline V gene data show CDR1 as MRHNA and CDR2 as SNTAGT. V gave up 0 bases and J gave up 4 bases, with 8 bases separating them. The CDR3 runs 14 residues. CDR3 region: CASSDSWEADTQYF. CDR3 coding DNA: TGTGCCAGCAGTGACTCATGGGAGGCAGATACGCAGTATTTT.

The chain recombines TRBV7-8 with TRBJ2-1, with D uncertain. The CDR3 spans 12 residues. Between the trimmed V and J ends, which lost 2 bases and 10 bases, there was a span of 9 bases. CDR1 and CDR2 from the germline V gene are SGHVS and FQNEAQ. The CDR3 loop reads CASSLPLQEQFF. CDR3 sequence (DNA): TGTGCCAGCAGCTTACCCCTACAGGAGCAGTTCTTC.

The chain carries TRBV7-2 and TRBJ2-1; D remains unclear. With 5 bases removed from V and 4 bases from J, the gap between germline ends came to 6 bases. CDR3 size: 12 residues. Germline CDR1 SGHTA, CDR2 FQGNSA. CDR3 sequence (DNA): TGTGCCAGCAGCCAAGAGTACAATGAGCAGTTCTTC. It translates to CASSQEYNEQFF.

The chain employs TRBV7-8 and TRBJ2-3; TRBD2 matches at 8 bases. The J segment lost 4 bases and the V segment lost 7 bases, leaving 13 bases of the junction unmatched. CDR3 length equals 16 residues. From germline, CDR1 is SGHVS and CDR2 FQNEAQ. CDR3 sequence reads: CASIHAEREIADTQYF. The CDR3 DNA follows: TGTGCCAGCATCCACGCGGAGCGGGAGATCGCAGATACGCAGTATTTT. The full variable domain, with the rest looked up from reference TRBV7-8 and TRBJ2-3, is GAGVSQSPRYKVAKRGQDVALRCDPISGHVSLFWYQQALGQGPEFLTYFQNEAQLDKSGLPSDRFFAERPEGSVSTLKIQRTQQEDSAVYLCASIHAEREIADTQYFGPGTRLTVL.